This T cell receptor beta chain came from a study of cytomegalovirus exposure and HLA in healthy donors. Overall study findings and caveats: The study labeled 150 or so TCR beta chains cytomegalovirus-associated.

Vbeta (60) and Jbeta (13) primers were used in the PCR. Clones were read by immunoSEQ multiplex PCR, and TCRdb kept only the in-frame ones, dropping some. The sample yields roughly 200,000 clones, around 80% seen once. Of note for this clone: Its antigen is not identified.

V was clipped by 6 bases and J by 5 bases; unmatched bases: 11. This CDR3 has 15 residues. Germline values: CDR1 SNHLY, CDR2 FYNNEI. The genes are TRBV2 and TRBJ2-7; TRBD1 matches 9 bases. The sample was PBMCs. This clonotype originated in a boy under 10 years old in good health and CMV-seronegative. Here the CDR3 reads CASRPTGTGFNEQYF. CDR3 nucleotide sequence: TGTGCCAGCAGACCCACCGGGACAGGGTTTAACGAGCAGTACTTC. Full variable domain (remainder filled in from reference TRBV2 and TRBJ2-7): EPEVTQTPSHQVTQMGQEVILRCVPISNHLYFYWYRQILGQKVEFLVSFYNNEISEKSEIFDDQFSVERPDGSNFTLKIRSTKLEDSAMYFCASRPTGTGFNEQYFGPGTRLTVT.